This TCR beta chain was obtained from a study of PD-L1 blockade in urothelial cancer. Overall study context: Atezolizumab 1,200 mg was given intravenously every 3 weeks, starting 2014. Male sex and bladder-origin urothelial cancer characterized about 85% of the roughly 30 patients.

Study observations and caveats: Durable benefit accompanied greater 3-week expansion of tumor-associated blood clones.

Worth noting for this clone: Its antigen remains unknown.

The V end lost 2 bases, the J end lost 8 bases, and 24 bases lay between the germline ends. This CDR3 has 17 residues. The germline gives CDR1 SGHVS, CDR2 FQNEAQ. Some clones are missing from TCRdb's copy, which holds only in-frame ones; the method was immunoSEQ multiplex PCR. The sample has 85,000 to 90,000 clones, more than 70% seen once. Time point meaning: pretreatment peripheral blood. Sample contribution per patient ranged from 1 to 8, covering pretreatment and on-treatment. The source was PBMCs, collected around atezolizumab (anti-PD-L1) treatment. The chain joins TRBV7-8 to TRBJ1-2; TRBD1 is a possible D gene (6 bases). This sequence originates from a woman of 80 years or more with urothelial cancer. This CDR3 is CASSLSGSGSGGRGYTF. In nucleotides, the CDR3 is TGTGCCAGCAGCTTATCAGGGTCGGGTTCGGGGGGGCGCGGCTACACCTTC.